The T cell receptor (beta chain) described here comes from a study of shared clonotypes between healthy human individuals. Overall study findings and caveats: Depth was large, yet rarefaction showed that sorted-subset sequencing was incomplete.

Per the original data handling: Filtering of immunoSEQ junctional sequences could not match full-length read filtering. TCRdb's copy holds only in-frame clones and misses some; the assay was immunoSEQ multiplex PCR. The V and J calls and clone size were taken over from that table, and D and trimming were inferred from the DNA. The profile shows some 2,100,000 clones, approximately 95% of them singletons. V shed 0 bases and J shed 4 bases, with 15 bases lying between them. In germline, CDR1 is MNHNY, CDR2 SVGAGI (reference sequence). The CDR3 spans 16 residues. Donation came from healthy HIV-negative adults that had no recent acute infections or vaccinations. On this clone itself: Its specificity is not known.

Sequenced sample: naive CD4+ T cells sorted from blood. As for subset: CD45RA+ positively selected. The gene calls are TRBV6-6 and TRBJ1-2; maybe TRBD1 (5 bases). The source is a man aged 18 to 30 in good health. CDR3 DNA sequence: TGTGCCAGCAGTTACTCTACGCCGGGACGGAGCTATGGCTACACCTTC. Translated: CASSYSTPGRSYGYTF.